This TCR beta chain was retrieved from a study of blood T cell repertoires in COVID-19. The CDR3 sequence is 13 residues long. Germline V lookup: CDR1 LGHDT, CDR2 YNNKEL (reference sequence). The V gene lost 1 base and the J gene lost 6 bases, with 10 bases spanning the gap. Method: immunoSEQ multiplex PCR; TCRdb's copy keeps in-frame clones and lacks some. Of around 130,000 clones detected, 70% to 85% appear once; the ten largest clones hold more than 9%. The V call is TRBV3-1 (or the pseudogene TRBV3-2), the J call TRBJ2-7; D is undetermined. The sequenced sample was peripheral blood. The TCR sequence derives from a woman aged 55-70 years with acute or convalescent COVID-19. CDR3 sequence reads: CASSQGAGSEQYV. The CDR3 nucleotides read TGTGCCAGCAGCCAAGGCGCAGGAAGCGAGCAGTACGTC.